The TCR beta chain under discussion was sequenced for a study of T cell responses to AZD1222 COVID-19 vaccine. Whole-study results and caveats: Spike-spanning, vaccine-associated CD4 TCRs were dominant at 160-218 and 743-854. White British people made up most donors, females outnumbered males, and clonal diversity was possibly underestimated. Among spike-specific TCRs, nearly half reportedly target unmutated variant regions. It was only a handful of AZD1222 recipients who were seropositive at baseline.

Germline V gene data show CDR1 as SGHKS and CDR2 as YYEKEE (reference sequence). V lost 7 bases to trimming and J lost 0 bases, with 14 bases between them. There are 14 residues in the CDR3. About this clone: Its target is not known.

The data were produced by immunoSEQ multiplex PCR, yet TCRdb's version contains in-frame clones alone and is incomplete. The sample includes approximately 80,000 clones, 80% seen only once; the top ten take 22%. The chain is built from TRBV5-5 and TRBJ2-7; a possible D gene is TRBD2 (5 bases). The starting material was peripheral blood, obtained on day 0 of AZD1222 vaccination. The clonotype comes from an adult in good health. CDR3 protein: CASRPTGSSYEQYF. The CDR3 DNA reads as TGTGCCAGCCGCCCGACTGGGAGCTCCTACGAGCAGTACTTC.